The T cell receptor beta chain described here comes from a study of cytomegalovirus exposure and HLA in healthy donors. Whole-study findings and limits: A later analysis, which compared TCR beta chains of equal frequency, found the HLA-associated ones more clonally expanded. Reportedly, HLA-A and HLA-B alleles of most subjects were accurately predicted from TCR beta.

This PCR relied on a set of 60 Vbeta primers and 13 Jbeta primers. Using immunoSEQ multiplex PCR, the repertoire was profiled, and TCRdb retains in-frame clones only, with some absent. The data hold roughly 120,000 clones, with about 80% observed a single time. The CDR3 spans 16 residues. Trimming took 1 base from V and 2 from J, leaving 12 bases between them. Germline values: CDR1 SGHTA, CDR2 FQGNSA. As to this clone: Its antigen remains unknown.

The sequence was obtained from a human donor in good health. Material for sequencing was PBMCs. V and J are TRBV7-2 and TRBJ1-3; no firm D call. This chain's CDR3 is CASSLVRAGAGNTIYF. CDR3 bases: TGTGCCAGCAGCTTAGTCCGTGCGGGAGCTGGAAACACCATATATTTT.